A single sample gave rise to the 21 T cell receptor beta chains below, sequenced in a study of monozygotic twins with cystic fibrosis. Assay: immunoSEQ multiplex PCR; the TCRdb copy retains only in-frame clones and omits some. Found here are 14,000 to 15,000 clones, approximately 84% of them singletons; the top ten hold 0.8% to 1.2%. The sequencing input was blood. These receptors were obtained from a boy aged 5-17 years with cystic fibrosis.

The V and J genes are TRBV15 and TRBJ1-1, with no clear D. CDR1 is LNHNV and CDR2 is YYDKDF in the germline V gene (reference sequence). The germline V and J ends were trimmed by 0 bases and 7 bases, with 12 bases remaining between them. This CDR3 region has 14 residues. The CDR3 nucleotides are TGTGCCACCAGCAGAGATCAACACCTAAGTGAAGCTTTCTTT. This translates into CATSRDQHLSEAFF.

The chain employs TRBV30 and TRBJ1-3, with 7 bases fitting TRBD1. V lost 1 base to trimming and J lost 7 bases; unmatched junction nucleotides: 10. The CDR3 extends over 15 amino acids. In germline, CDR1 is GTSNPN, CDR2 SVGIG (reference sequence). The CDR3 reads CAWSALTGIGNTIYF. CDR3 in DNA: TGTGCCTGGAGTGCTCTGACAGGGATTGGGAACACCATATATTTT.

As for this clone: Sequence at one end of the junction differs from germline and may be a read error. This chain uses TRBV10-1 with TRBJ2-7, with D perhaps matching TRBD1 (5 bases). This CDR3 is built from 15 residues. The germline V gene encodes CDR1 WNHNN and CDR2 SYGVQD (reference sequence). The CDR3 reads CASSQVPRASYEQYF. The CDR3 nucleotides read TGTGCCAGCAGCCAAGTTCCCAGGGCTTCCTACGAGCAGTACTTC.

V is TRBV4-2 and J is TRBJ1-1, with 9 bases identical to TRBD1. Germline lookup yields CDR1 LGHNA and CDR2 YNFKEQ. The CDR3 has 11 residues. J lost 11 bases, V lost 6 bases, and 4 bases had no gene match. In DNA form, the CDR3 reads TGTGCCAGCAGAGGACAGGGGAGGGCTTTCTTT. Protein sequence: CASRGQGRAFF.

The gene calls are TRBV30 and TRBJ2-7; D remains ambiguous. V lost 0 bases to trimming and J lost 5 bases, with 8 bases between them. The CDR3 is 12 amino acids. Germline values: CDR1 GTSNPN, CDR2 SVGIG (reference sequence). The DNA of the CDR3 is TGTGCCTGGAGTGTCATTGGGGACGAGCAGTACTTC. As protein: CAWSVIGDEQYF.

This chain connects TRBV2 to TRBJ2-3; 10 bases fit TRBD1. The germline V gene encodes CDR1 SNHLY and CDR2 FYNNEI. With V trimmed by 4 bases and J by 4 bases, 5 bases remained unmatched. The CDR3 runs 15 residues. CDR3 sequence (DNA): TGTGCCAGCAGTGCAGCGACAGGGGGCCCAGATACGCAGTATTTT. It encodes CASSAATGGPDTQYF.

This sequence joins TRBV7-2 and TRBJ2-2; TRBD2 matches 13 bases. V dropped 1 base and J dropped 5; count of bases not matched to a gene: 7. The V gene's germline CDR1 is SGHTA and CDR2 FQGNSA. The CDR3 is made up of 18 amino acids. The CDR3: CASSLDGLAGDGTGELFF. DNA of the CDR3: TGTGCCAGCAGCTTAGACGGACTAGCGGGAGATGGGACCGGGGAGCTGTTTTTT.

The chain combines TRBV19 with TRBJ1-5; D is unclear. The V gene lost 6 bases and the J gene lost 4 bases, with 13 bases spanning the gap. The CDR3 runs 14 residues. Germline assignment: CDR1 LNHDA and CDR2 SQIVND (reference sequence). CDR3 residues: CASRTRDYNQPQHF. CDR3 in DNA: TGTGCCAGTAGGACCCGGGATTATAATCAGCCCCAGCATTTT.

The CDR3 loop is CASSPDSYEQYF. The CDR3 DNA reads as TGTGCCAGCTCACCGGACAGCTACGAGCAGTACTTC. The genes are TRBV18 and TRBJ2-7, with a weak D call TRBD1 (6 bases). The CDR3 contains 12 residues. Looked up from germline, CDR1 is KGHSH and CDR2 is LQKENI. Trimming shortened V by 3 bases and J by 3 bases, and 6 bases separated the two germline ends.

The chain couples TRBV18 to TRBJ2-3, with D perhaps TRBD1 or TRBD2 (6 bases each). The CDR3 covers 17 residues. Deletions cut 2 bases from V and 3 bases from J, with 18 bases between. Germline CDR1 and CDR2: KGHSH and LQKENI. The CDR3 sequence is CASSPSSYGGKTDTQYF. The DNA of the CDR3 is TGTGCCAGCTCACCATCGTCCTACGGGGGCAAGACAGATACGCAGTATTTT.

The chain is built from TRBV5-1 and TRBJ1-3; D not certain. The CDR3 is 15 amino acids. In germline, CDR1 is SGHRS, CDR2 YFSETQ. V gave up 7 bases and J gave up 0 bases, with 14 bases separating them. CDR3 DNA: TGCGCCAGCCGGGATCGGACCGGCTCTGGAAACACCATATATTTT. It specifies CASRDRTGSGNTIYF.

This chain uses TRBV5-8 with TRBJ2-2; possibly TRBD1 for D (5 bases). Deletions cut 4 bases from V and 3 bases from J, with 13 bases between. The CDR3 sequence is 15 residues long. The germline gives CDR1 SGHTS, CDR2 YDEGEE. For the CDR3, the DNA is TGTGCCAGCAGCCTTTTAACAGGTCACACCGGGGAGCTGTTTTTT. It translates to CASSLLTGHTGELFF.

This clone was observed once. The chain recombines TRBV5-8 with TRBJ2-3, with D tentatively TRBD2 (7 bases). CDR1 and CDR2 from the germline V gene are SGHTS and YDEGEE. This CDR3 is built from 15 residues. The V gene lost 4 bases and the J gene lost 0 bases, with 12 bases spanning the gap. The CDR3 sequence is CASSKEGGSTDTQYF. The CDR3, as DNA: TGTGCCAGCAGCAAGGAGGGGGGGAGCACAGATACGCAGTATTTT.

The chain uses TRBV9 and TRBJ2-5, with TRBD2 matching 8 bases. The assigned J gene may be wrong: the sequence end matches TRBJ2-7 better. Germline V gene sequence: CDR1 SGDLS, CDR2 YYNGEE. This CDR3 spans 15 amino acids. Here the CDR3 reads CASSPLGGGSYEQYF. The CDR3, as DNA: TGTGCCAGCAGCCCCCTCGGGGGGGGAAGCTACGAGCAGTACTTC.

CDR3 loop: CASSLHSYEQYF. The DNA for the CDR3 is TGTGCCAGCAGCTTACACTCCTACGAGCAGTACTTC. The chain combines TRBV6-1 with TRBJ2-7; D is unresolved. With 6 bases removed from V and 0 bases from J, the gap between germline ends came to 6 bases. The CDR3 runs 12 residues. Per germline, CDR1 MNHNS and CDR2 SASEGT.

The chain couples TRBV6-5 to TRBJ2-3; maybe TRBD2 (5 bases). The CDR3 is made up of 14 amino acids. CDR1 is MNHEY and CDR2 is SVGAGI in the germline V gene. V was trimmed by 10 bases and J by 2 bases, leaving 16 bases between them. CDR3 loop: CATSYGENTDTQYF. The CDR3 DNA reads as TGTGCCACCTCATACGGGGAGAACACAGATACGCAGTATTTT.

This clone was seen a few times. The V gene is TRBV7-8, the J gene TRBJ2-2; D tentatively reads TRBD1 or TRBD2 (5 bases each). The CDR3 has 15 residues. The V end lost 6 bases, the J end lost 0 bases, and 11 bases lay between the germline ends. CDR1 is SGHVS, CDR2 FQNEAQ, per germline. CDR3 in amino acids: CASRPGTANTGELFF. The CDR3 nucleotides read TGTGCCAGCAGACCCGGGACGGCGAACACCGGGGAGCTGTTTTTT.

This sequence joins TRBV5-4 and TRBJ1-1; 7 bases map to TRBD1. The trim removed 4 bases at V and 5 bases at J, leaving 14 bases unmatched. The CDR3 contains 16 residues. From germline, CDR1 is SGHNT and CDR2 YYREEE (reference sequence). CDR3 DNA: TGTGCCAGCAGCCAAGGGACACCCGCAGGGGGAACTGAAGCTTTCTTT. Amino acids: CASSQGTPAGGTEAFF.

This chain links TRBV30 with TRBJ1-5; D gene unclear. Germline CDR1 reads GTSNPN; CDR2 reads SVGIG (reference sequence). The CDR3 length is 14 residues. V lost 1 base and J lost 3, with 10 bases in between. CDR3 loop: CAWSGVLINQPQHF. CDR3 in DNA: TGTGCCTGGAGTGGGGTCCTTATCAATCAGCCCCAGCATTTT.

The chain is built from TRBV6-5 and TRBJ1-2, with 9 bases lining up with TRBD1. This CDR3 has 15 amino acids. V shed 5 bases and J 4 bases; nucleotides not matched to a gene: 8. Germline values: CDR1 MNHEY, CDR2 SVGAGI. The CDR3 spells CASSRGDRDLYGYTF. Here the CDR3 DNA reads TGTGCCAGCAGTCGCGGGGACAGGGACCTCTATGGCTACACCTTC.

The gene calls are TRBV6-4 and TRBJ2-1; 11 bases fit TRBD2. Germline V gene data show CDR1 as MRHNA and CDR2 as SNTAGT. The CDR3 consists of 15 residues. With 3 bases clipped from V and 4 bases from J, the junction kept 2 bases outside the gene matches. The CDR3 loop reads CASSELAGGYNEQFF. Written as DNA, the CDR3 is TGTGCCAGCAGTGAGTTAGCGGGGGGGTACAATGAGCAGTTCTTC.